One sample yielded the 20 T cell receptor beta chains listed below, sequenced in a study of cytomegalovirus exposure and HLA in healthy donors. The PCR was carried out with 60 Vbeta primers and 13 Jbeta primers. Profiled with immunoSEQ multiplex PCR; TCRdb holds only in-frame clones, not every one. This sample has about 190,000 clones; approximately 85% occur once, and the top ten carry approximately 0.8%. The sequenced material came from PBMCs. The source of these receptors is a woman between 18 and 30 years old in good health and CMV-seronegative.

This chain links TRBV5-1 with TRBJ2-5, with 8 positions matching TRBD1. The CDR3 covers 15 residues. The V and J ends lost 0 bases and 4 bases, in that order; junction bases with no gene match: 5. In germline, CDR1 is SGHRS, CDR2 YFSETQ. CDR3 bases: TGCGCCAGCAGCTTGGCGCAGGGGGCATTAGAGACCCAGTACTTC. Encoded protein: CASSLAQGALETQYF.

The chain recombines TRBV18 with TRBJ2-1, with 10 bases that match TRBD2. Per germline, CDR1 KGHSH and CDR2 LQKENI. The CDR3 totals 19 residues. Losses at the gene ends were 5 bases for V and 0 bases for J; bases not matched to a gene: 13. As DNA, the CDR3 is TGTGCCAGCTCAACCTGGAGCGGGGGGGAGCGAAGCTCCTACAATGAGCAGTTCTTC. Residues: CASSTWSGGERSSYNEQFF.

This CDR3 reads CASSYSWGGATGELFF. In nucleotides, the CDR3 is TGTGCCAGCAGTTACTCGTGGGGGGGAGCCACCGGGGAGCTGTTTTTT. The V call is TRBV6-5, the J call TRBJ2-2, with 7 bases that match TRBD2. Germline V CDR1 and CDR2: MNHEY, SVGAGI. V gave up 0 bases and J gave up 4 bases; unmatched junction bases: 5. The CDR3 sequence is 16 residues long.

The genes are TRBV4-2 and TRBJ2-5, with 13 bases that match TRBD2. J lost 4 bases, V lost 5 bases, and 4 bases had no gene match. The CDR3 totals 15 residues. The germline V gene has CDR1 LGHNA and CDR2 YNFKEQ. CDR3 loop: CASSYGTSGTETQYF. As DNA, the CDR3 is TGTGCCAGCAGCTACGGGACTAGCGGGACAGAGACCCAGTACTTC.

The gene calls are TRBV13 and TRBJ1-5; 7 bases are shared with TRBD1. J was trimmed by 4 bases and V by 5 bases; bases with no gene match: 5. Germline CDR1 PRHDT, CDR2 FYEKMQ (reference sequence). The CDR3 has 14 residues. CDR3 residues: CASSGRTGNQPQHF. CDR3 bases: TGTGCCAGCAGCGGACGGACAGGTAATCAGCCCCAGCATTTT.

This rearrangement joins TRBV4-2 to TRBJ1-2; D is uncertain. Trimming shortened V by 0 bases and J by 8 bases, and 16 bases separated the two germline ends. The CDR3 has 15 residues. Looked up from germline, CDR1 is LGHNA and CDR2 is YNFKEQ. The CDR3 spells CASSQDNSPWRGYTF. The CDR3 DNA is TGTGCCAGCAGCCAAGATAACAGTCCCTGGAGGGGCTACACCTTC.

V and J are TRBV5-1 and TRBJ2-3; 10 nucleotides align to TRBD1. Germline loops: CDR1 SGHRS, CDR2 YFSETQ. Trimming removed 2 bases from V and 5 bases from J; junction bases left unmatched: 8. The CDR3 loop spans 16 amino acids. CDR3 sequence reads: CASSLPSGTGEDTQYF. The CDR3 nucleotides are TGCGCCAGCAGCTTACCGAGCGGGACAGGGGAAGATACGCAGTATTTT.

The CDR3 sequence is CASSLGLASAEQYF. The CDR3 coding sequence is TGTGCCAGCAGTCTAGGACTAGCGTCCGCCGAGCAGTACTTC. V usage is TRBV27 and J usage is TRBJ2-7; 9 bases are a match to TRBD2. The CDR3 contains 14 residues. The junction had 8 bases not matched to a gene; V was cut back by 5 bases and J by 6 bases. CDR1 and CDR2 (germline): MNHEY, SMNVEV (reference sequence).

This clone has more than one count but fewer than ten. The rearrangement uses TRBV10-1 and TRBJ1-1, with TRBD1 identical over 7 bases. With 6 bases clipped from V and 0 bases from J, the junction kept 4 bases outside the gene matches. The CDR3 spans 14 residues. CDR1 and CDR2 from the germline V gene are WNHNN and SYGVQD (reference sequence). The CDR3 here is CASRSGTVNTEAFF. In nucleotides, the CDR3 is TGCGCCAGCAGATCCGGGACAGTGAACACTGAAGCTTTCTTT.

The chain has TRBV7-9 and TRBJ2-1; D remains ambiguous. With 6 bases removed from V and 0 bases from J, the gap between germline ends came to 9 bases. The CDR3 loop spans 14 amino acids. CDR1 is SEHNR and CDR2 is FQNEAQ in the germline V gene (reference sequence). DNA for the CDR3: TGTGCCAGCAGACCCCCTAGCTCCTACAATGAGCAGTTCTTC. It codes for CASRPPSSYNEQFF.

The chain recombines TRBV7-9 with TRBJ1-2, with a possible D match to TRBD1 (5 bases). Germline loops: CDR1 SEHNR, CDR2 FQNEAQ (reference sequence). The CDR3 loop spans 14 amino acids. V lost 1 base and J 8 bases, leaving 14 bases between the germline ends. The CDR3 coding sequence is TGTGCCAGCAGCTTAGATCCAGGGATCCAAGGCTACACCTTC. Translation gives CASSLDPGIQGYTF.

The CDR3 DNA reads as TGCAGCGTTGAAGACCTAGGACACCTGGGCTATGGCTACACCTTC. Amino acids: CSVEDLGHLGYGYTF. The chain carries TRBV29-1 and TRBJ1-2; tentatively, D is TRBD1 (5 bases). The CDR3 covers 15 residues. From germline, CDR1 is SQVTM and CDR2 ANQGSEA. V lost 0 bases to trimming and J lost 4 bases, with 15 bases between them.

This clone showed up just a few times. The genes are TRBV19 and TRBJ2-7; 10 bases match TRBD2. Trimming cost V 2 bases and J 3 bases; bases outside gene matches: 7. The CDR3 length is 16 residues. Germline CDR1 LNHDA, CDR2 SQIVND (reference sequence). Here the CDR3 reads CASSISGASGSYEQYF. CDR3 DNA: TGTGCCAGTAGTATAAGCGGGGCTAGCGGGAGCTACGAGCAGTACTTC.

V and J are TRBV6-5 and TRBJ2-1; 12 nucleotides line up with TRBD2. Germline assignment: CDR1 MNHEY and CDR2 SVGAGI. Unmatched junction bases numbered 7, after V lost 6 bases and J lost 16 bases. CDR3 size: 12 residues. CDR3 loop: CASRPRLAGEFF. CDR3 in DNA: TGTGCCAGCAGGCCCCGACTAGCGGGAGAATTCTTC.

The rearrangement uses TRBV11-3 and TRBJ2-1; D gene unclear. Germline loops: CDR1 SGHNT, CDR2 YENEEA. This CDR3 comprises 14 residues. With 3 bases removed from V and 3 bases from J, the gap between germline ends came to 9 bases. The CDR3 sequence: CASSFGGIYNEQFF. DNA of the CDR3: TGTGCCAGCAGCTTTGGCGGAATCTACAATGAGCAGTTCTTC.

In this sample, this clone turned up a few times. The chain couples TRBV25-1 to TRBJ2-3; D may be TRBD1 (6 bases). The CDR3 is made up of 13 amino acids. Germline CDR1 and CDR2: MGHDK and SYGVNS. V was pared by 8 bases and J by 2 bases, with 11 bases between. CDR3 nucleotide sequence: TGTGCCAGCCGAGACAGGTACACAGATACGCAGTATTTT. Its translation is CASRDRYTDTQYF.

This clone has only a few counts. This chain uses TRBV6-5 with TRBJ2-7, with D possibly being TRBD1 (6 bases). V was pared by 6 bases and J by 2 bases, with 11 bases between. This CDR3 contains 13 residues. Germline assignment: CDR1 MNHEY and CDR2 SVGAGI. The CDR3 protein is CASSHRDTYEQYF. In DNA form, the CDR3 reads TGTGCCAGCAGCCACCGGGACACCTACGAGCAGTACTTC.

This clone has a handful of counts. This specimen includes other DNA sequences encoding the same CDR3. This chain joins TRBV5-4 and TRBJ2-7; D unresolved. The CDR3 totals 13 residues. The ends were cut back, 1 base at V and 0 bases at J, with 5 bases in the middle. Germline assignment: CDR1 SGHNT and CDR2 YYREEE (reference sequence). The CDR3 region has the DNA TGTGCCAGCAGCTTGCGCGGCTCCTACGAGCAGTACTTC. Encoded protein: CASSLRGSYEQYF.

The rearrangement uses TRBV6-5 and TRBJ1-2, with a weak D call TRBD1 (5 bases). Germline lookup yields CDR1 MNHEY and CDR2 SVGAGI. The CDR3 loop spans 15 amino acids. Trimming removed 5 bases at V and 5 bases at J, with 18 bases between. CDR3: CASSATGQSEYGYTF. As DNA, the CDR3 is TGTGCCAGCAGTGCAACAGGCCAATCGGAATATGGCTACACCTTC.

CDR3 nucleotides: TGTGCCAGCAGTCATAGCTCTGGAAACACCATATATTTT. Protein product: CASSHSSGNTIYF. The chain combines TRBV27 with TRBJ1-3; no reliable D call. Trimming pared 5 bases from V and 0 bases from J, leaving 5 bases between. Germline CDR1 and CDR2: MNHEY and SMNVEV (reference sequence). CDR3 size: 13 residues.